This T cell receptor (beta chain) originates from a study of T cells after somatic rescue of genetic block. Germline V gives CDR1 SGHRS, CDR2 YFSETQ. Unmatched junction bases numbered 5, after V lost 0 bases and J lost 5 bases. There are 15 residues in the CDR3. Some clones are missing from TCRdb's copy, which holds only in-frame ones; the method was immunoSEQ multiplex PCR. The table includes about 67,000 clones, 90% to 95% detected once. The clonotype was recovered from a man in his forties. V and J are TRBV5-1 and TRBJ1-2; 9 bases align to TRBD1. Sequencing was carried out using peripheral blood mononuclear cells (PBMCs). The CDR3: CASSLGDRDGYGYTF. As DNA, the CDR3 is TGCGCCAGCAGCTTGGGGGACAGGGACGGGTATGGCTACACCTTC. The full variable domain, rest sourced from reference TRBV5-1 and TRBJ1-2, is KAGVTQTPRYLIKTRGQQVTLSCSPISGHRSVSWYQQTPGQGLQFLFEYFSETQRNKGNFPGRFSGRQFSNSRSEMNVSTLELGDSALYLCASSLGDRDGYGYTFGSGTRLTVV.